The rows below give T cell receptor beta chains drawn from one sample of a study of cytomegalovirus exposure and HLA in healthy donors. TCRdb's table, derived via immunoSEQ multiplex PCR, lists solely in-frame clones and lacks some. The table lists around 150,000 clones, about nine tenths of them singletons. The sequencing input was PBMCs. These receptors all stem from a woman in her 30s in good health and CMV-seronegative. The CDR3 runs from the conserved cysteine through the conserved F or W. Each record gives: D gene, clone size, V gene, J gene, CDR3 protein, CDR3 DNA. D genes are given only for firm matches. A row's size may be missing; if present it is once, few, many or a size class.

d_call: .
clone_size: .
v_call: TRBV27
j_call: TRBJ2-3
cdr3_aa: CASSLRGLLPDTQYF
cdr3_nt: TGTGCCAGCAGTTTACGAGGCTTGCTGCCAGATACGCAGTATTTT

d_call: TRBD2
clone_size: .
v_call: TRBV2
j_call: TRBJ2-5
cdr3_aa: CASSEGSRLAGGRVETQYF
cdr3_nt: TGTGCCAGCAGTGAAGGGTCGCGACTAGCGGGAGGACGGGTAGAGACCCAGTACTTC

d_call: .
clone_size: once
v_call: TRBV30
j_call: TRBJ2-7
cdr3_aa: CAWTRSYEQYF
cdr3_nt: TGTGCCTGGACCAGGTCCTACGAGCAGTACTTC

d_call: .
clone_size: .
v_call: TRBV4-3
j_call: TRBJ1-5
cdr3_aa: CASSQDTQINQPQHF
cdr3_nt: TGCGCCAGCAGCCAAGATACGCAGATCAATCAGCCCCAGCATTTT

d_call: TRBD1
clone_size: .
v_call: TRBV27
j_call: TRBJ2-2
cdr3_aa: CASRRQGLFSGELFF
cdr3_nt: TGTGCCAGCAGGAGACAGGGGCTGTTTTCTGGGGAGCTGTTTTTT

d_call: .
clone_size: .
v_call: TRBV6-5
j_call: TRBJ2-7
cdr3_aa: CASSYSMGTATYEQYF
cdr3_nt: TGTGCCAGCAGTTACTCGATGGGGACCGCAACCTACGAGCAGTACTTC

d_call: .
clone_size: .
v_call: TRBV6-1
j_call: TRBJ2-2
cdr3_aa: CASRPFLDNTGELFF
cdr3_nt: TGTGCCAGCCGCCCCTTTTTGGACAACACCGGGGAGCTGTTTTTT

d_call: TRBD2
clone_size: once
v_call: TRBV18
j_call: TRBJ2-3
cdr3_aa: CASLTTVGRDADTQYF
cdr3_nt: TGTGCCAGCCTCACAACCGTCGGGAGGGATGCAGATACGCAGTATTTT

d_call: TRBD1
clone_size: .
v_call: TRBV6-5
j_call: TRBJ1-2
cdr3_aa: CASSPRTGLDLGYTF
cdr3_nt: TGTGCCAGCAGCCCGCGGACAGGACTAGATTTGGGCTACACCTTC

d_call: .
clone_size: .
v_call: TRBV7-2
j_call: TRBJ2-1
cdr3_aa: CASSLLASFDNEQFF
cdr3_nt: TGTGCCAGCAGCTTACTAGCGAGTTTTGACAATGAGCAGTTCTTC

d_call: .
clone_size: once
v_call: TRBV2
j_call: TRBJ2-7
cdr3_aa: CASRLSSGPYEQYF
cdr3_nt: TGTGCCAGCAGACTTAGCTCAGGACCCTACGAGCAGTACTTC

d_call: TRBD2
clone_size: .
v_call: TRBV7-6
j_call: TRBJ2-3
cdr3_aa: CASSLLGREGADTQYF
cdr3_nt: TGTGCCAGCAGCTTACTGGGTAGGGAGGGTGCAGATACGCAGTATTTT

d_call: .
clone_size: .
v_call: TRBV29-1
j_call: TRBJ2-1
cdr3_aa: CSVEDLGEQFF
cdr3_nt: TGCAGCGTTGAAGACCTAGGTGAGCAGTTCTTC

d_call: .
clone_size: .
v_call: TRBV9
j_call: TRBJ1-2
cdr3_aa: CASSDPGVEDGYTF
cdr3_nt: TGTGCCAGCAGCGACCCAGGTGTAGAAGATGGCTACACCTTC

d_call: .
clone_size: many
v_call: TRBV4-2
j_call: TRBJ1-2
cdr3_aa: CASSQESYPTFGYTF
cdr3_nt: TGTGCCAGCAGCCAAGAAAGTTACCCGACCTTTGGCTACACCTTC

d_call: .
clone_size: .
v_call: TRBV28
j_call: TRBJ2-4
cdr3_aa: CASSASGDPRNIQYF
cdr3_nt: TGTGCCAGCAGCGCCTCAGGGGATCCTAGAAACATTCAGTACTTC

d_call: TRBD2
clone_size: .
v_call: TRBV7-8
j_call: TRBJ2-2
cdr3_aa: CASSATSGRALTGELFF
cdr3_nt: TGTGCCAGCAGCGCGACTAGCGGGAGGGCCCTAACCGGGGAGCTGTTTTTT

d_call: TRBD1
clone_size: .
v_call: TRBV2
j_call: TRBJ2-7
cdr3_aa: CASSKGQGSFYEQYF
cdr3_nt: TGTGCCAGCAGTAAGGGACAGGGGTCCTTCTACGAGCAGTACTTC

d_call: .
clone_size: few
v_call: TRBV4-3
j_call: TRBJ2-2
cdr3_aa: CASSPRGLGELFF
cdr3_nt: TGCGCCAGCAGCCCCCGGGGCCTCGGGGAGCTGTTTTTT

d_call: TRBD1
clone_size: .
v_call: TRBV9
j_call: TRBJ2-7
cdr3_aa: CASSPQGRAYEQYF
cdr3_nt: TGTGCCAGCAGCCCACAGGGGCGGGCCTACGAGCAGTACTTC

d_call: TRBD2
clone_size: .
v_call: TRBV4-3
j_call: TRBJ2-1
cdr3_aa: CASSIRTSGYNEQFF
cdr3_nt: TGCGCCAGCAGCATCCGGACTAGCGGCTACAATGAGCAGTTCTTC

d_call: TRBD1
clone_size: .
v_call: TRBV6-5
j_call: TRBJ1-1
cdr3_aa: CASSNPRGLRTEAFF
cdr3_nt: TGTGCCAGCAGTAACCCCAGGGGGCTGAGGACTGAAGCTTTCTTT

d_call: .
clone_size: few
v_call: TRBV2
j_call: TRBJ1-3
cdr3_aa: CASELSGNTIYF
cdr3_nt: TGTGCCAGCGAACTTTCTGGAAACACCATATATTTT

d_call: .
clone_size: once
v_call: TRBV6-1
j_call: TRBJ1-3
cdr3_aa: CASSEGAGNTIYF
cdr3_nt: TGTGCCAGCAGTGAAGGGGCTGGAAACACCATATATTTT

d_call: TRBD1
clone_size: .
v_call: TRBV11-1
j_call: TRBJ2-7
cdr3_aa: CASSSGTGSGYEQYF
cdr3_nt: TGTGCCAGCAGCTCCGGGACAGGTAGTGGCTACGAGCAGTACTTC

d_call: TRBD2
clone_size: .
v_call: TRBV5-6
j_call: TRBJ2-1
cdr3_aa: CASSLEVAGGRYNEQFF
cdr3_nt: TGTGCCAGCAGCTTGGAGGTAGCGGGGGGCCGGTACAATGAGCAGTTCTTC

d_call: .
clone_size: few
v_call: TRBV11-1
j_call: TRBJ2-7
cdr3_aa: CASSLGQANEQYF
cdr3_nt: TGTGCCAGCAGCTTAGGGCAGGCGAACGAGCAGTACTTC

d_call: .
clone_size: .
v_call: TRBV28
j_call: TRBJ2-5
cdr3_aa: CASSPRPAGVETQYF
cdr3_nt: TGTGCCAGCAGTCCAAGGCCCGCAGGGGTAGAGACCCAGTACTTC

d_call: .
clone_size: .
v_call: TRBV4-3
j_call: TRBJ2-1
cdr3_aa: CASSQDSGREQFF
cdr3_nt: TGCGCCAGCAGCCAAGATTCGGGACGGGAGCAGTTCTTC

d_call: TRBD1
clone_size: few
v_call: TRBV6-5
j_call: TRBJ1-2
cdr3_aa: CASSFDRGDPRGYTF
cdr3_nt: TGTGCCAGCAGTTTCGACAGGGGCGACCCACGGGGCTACACCTTC

d_call: TRBD1
clone_size: .
v_call: TRBV5-6
j_call: TRBJ1-4
cdr3_aa: CASSLYTGGPNEKLFF
cdr3_nt: TGTGCCAGCAGCTTATACACAGGGGGTCCTAATGAAAAACTGTTTTTT

d_call: .
clone_size: .
v_call: TRBV1
j_call: TRBJ1-5
cdr3_aa: CTSSQIKDPSPTFDQPQHF
cdr3_nt: TGCACCAGCAGCCAAATAAAAGACCCCTCTCCAACGTTCGATCAGCCCCAGCATTTT

d_call: .
clone_size: .
v_call: TRBV19
j_call: TRBJ1-5
cdr3_aa: CASSIKGGQPQHF
cdr3_nt: TGTGCCAGTAGTATTAAAGGGGGTCAGCCCCAGCATTTT

d_call: TRBD1
clone_size: .
v_call: TRBV7-8
j_call: TRBJ2-7
cdr3_aa: CASRSGGDSSSYEQYF
cdr3_nt: TGTGCCAGCAGGTCAGGTGGGGACAGCAGCTCCTACGAGCAGTACTTC

d_call: .
clone_size: .
v_call: TRBV7-9
j_call: TRBJ2-7
cdr3_aa: CASSPLWDGSYEQYF
cdr3_nt: TGTGCCAGCAGCCCTCTTTGGGACGGGTCCTACGAGCAGTACTTC

d_call: TRBD1
clone_size: .
v_call: TRBV7-3
j_call: TRBJ1-1
cdr3_aa: CASSLGQGTEAFF
cdr3_nt: TGTGCCAGCAGCTTAGGACAGGGGACTGAAGCTTTCTTT

d_call: TRBD1
clone_size: .
v_call: TRBV18
j_call: TRBJ1-1
cdr3_aa: CASFPGQGSLAFF
cdr3_nt: TGTGCCAGCTTCCCGGGACAGGGGTCCTTAGCTTTCTTT

d_call: TRBD1
clone_size: once
v_call: TRBV5-1
j_call: TRBJ2-7
cdr3_aa: CATWTGTGGGEQYF
cdr3_nt: TGCGCCACTTGGACCGGGACAGGGGGAGGCGAGCAGTACTTC

d_call: .
clone_size: .
v_call: TRBV5-4
j_call: TRBJ1-1
cdr3_aa: CASSLDLRQRYEAFF
cdr3_nt: TGTGCCAGCAGCTTGGATCTTAGGCAGCGTTATGAAGCTTTCTTT

d_call: .
clone_size: once
v_call: TRBV11-3
j_call: TRBJ1-1
cdr3_aa: CASSFGGAGTEAFF
cdr3_nt: TGTGCCAGCAGCTTTGGGGGCGCAGGTACTGAAGCTTTCTTT

d_call: .
clone_size: .
v_call: TRBV6-6
j_call: TRBJ2-3
cdr3_aa: CATRQSLSRSDTQYF
cdr3_nt: TGTGCCACCAGGCAGTCTCTATCTAGGTCAGATACGCAGTATTTT

d_call: TRBD1
clone_size: .
v_call: TRBV7-2
j_call: TRBJ1-2
cdr3_aa: CASSLQGAPRGYTF
cdr3_nt: TGTGCCAGCAGCTTACAGGGGGCACCTCGTGGCTACACCTTC

d_call: TRBD2
clone_size: .
v_call: TRBV9
j_call: TRBJ2-1
cdr3_aa: CASSVGASGEEQFF
cdr3_nt: TGTGCCAGCAGCGTAGGAGCTAGCGGGGAGGAGCAGTTCTTC

d_call: .
clone_size: .
v_call: TRBV11-2
j_call: TRBJ1-3
cdr3_aa: CASSQGMTGNTIYF
cdr3_nt: TGTGCCAGCAGCCAGGGAATGACTGGAAACACCATATATTTT

d_call: .
clone_size: once
v_call: TRBV4-1
j_call: TRBJ1-1
cdr3_aa: CASSQEPNTEAFF
cdr3_nt: TGCGCCAGCAGCCAAGAACCGAACACTGAAGCTTTCTTT

d_call: .
clone_size: few
v_call: TRBV7-6
j_call: TRBJ2-7
cdr3_aa: CASSPSRGPSPYEQYF
cdr3_nt: TGTGCCAGCAGCCCCTCTCGGGGGCCTTCGCCCTACGAGCAGTACTTC

d_call: TRBD2
clone_size: .
v_call: TRBV2
j_call: TRBJ2-7
cdr3_aa: CASSEALAGGYEQYF
cdr3_nt: TGTGCCAGCAGTGAAGCCCTAGCGGGAGGCTACGAGCAGTACTTC

d_call: TRBD2
clone_size: .
v_call: TRBV14
j_call: TRBJ2-5
cdr3_aa: CASSLWTSGELKRPQYF
cdr3_nt: TGTGCCAGCAGCCTGTGGACTAGCGGGGAGTTAAAGAGACCCCAGTACTTC

d_call: TRBD2
clone_size: .
v_call: TRBV30
j_call: TRBJ2-5
cdr3_aa: CAWEDPRAGVWETQYF
cdr3_nt: TGTGCCTGGGAAGACCCTCGAGCGGGAGTTTGGGAGACCCAGTACTTC

d_call: .
clone_size: few
v_call: TRBV19
j_call: TRBJ2-5
cdr3_aa: CASSTRDGQETQYF
cdr3_nt: TGTGCCAGTAGTACGAGGGACGGCCAAGAGACCCAGTACTTC

d_call: .
clone_size: .
v_call: TRBV5-1
j_call: TRBJ1-1
cdr3_aa: CASSLDRTNTEAFF
cdr3_nt: TGCGCCAGCAGCTTGGACAGGACGAACACTGAAGCTTTCTTT

d_call: TRBD1
clone_size: once
v_call: TRBV2
j_call: TRBJ1-1
cdr3_aa: CASSRGQGARTEAFF
cdr3_nt: TGTGCCAGCAGCAGGGGACAGGGGGCGCGGACTGAAGCTTTCTTT

d_call: TRBD1
clone_size: .
v_call: TRBV29-1
j_call: TRBJ1-5
cdr3_aa: CSASTTGGVGQPQHF
cdr3_nt: TGCAGCGCTAGCACGACAGGGGGCGTCGGGCAGCCCCAGCATTTT

d_call: .
clone_size: .
v_call: TRBV28
j_call: TRBJ1-5
cdr3_aa: CASSHILSGQHSNQPQHF
cdr3_nt: TGTGCCAGCAGTCACATCCTGTCTGGACAGCATAGCAATCAGCCCCAGCATTTT

d_call: .
clone_size: .
v_call: TRBV4-2
j_call: TRBJ2-3
cdr3_aa: CASSQARDTDTQYF
cdr3_nt: TGTGCCAGCAGCCAAGCCCGGGATACAGATACGCAGTATTTT

d_call: .
clone_size: .
v_call: TRBV11-2
j_call: TRBJ2-7
cdr3_aa: CASSLARTSYEQYF
cdr3_nt: TGTGCCAGCAGCTTAGCGCGGACCTCCTACGAGCAGTACTTC